This T cell receptor (beta chain) was sequenced during a study of early T cells in non-severe SARS-CoV-2 infection. TCRdb re-derived calls from the 5' RACE reads in MiXCR, one entry per CDR3 protein. Of some 96,000 distinct CDR3 sequences listed, 11% are singletons. This clonotype showed up just a few times. Germline V CDR1 and CDR2: SGHDN, FVKESK. The CDR3 is made up of 14 amino acids. V was trimmed by 5 bases and J by 8 bases, leaving 18 bases between them. This clonotype originated in an adult who was a healthcare worker with PCR-confirmed SARS-CoV-2 infection or an uninfected control (not recorded which). This chain links TRBV14 with TRBJ1-1; D is possibly TRBD1 (6 bases). The source material was whole blood, sampled at baseline. CDR3 coding DNA: TGTGCCAGCAGCGCGGTGTGGGGGGGCTTGGAAGCTTTCTTT. It yields the protein CASSAVWGGLEAFF.